Below are 24 T cell receptor beta chains sequenced from a single sample in a study of cytomegalovirus exposure and HLA in healthy donors. PCR employed 60 Vbeta and 13 Jbeta primers. TCRdb's table, derived via immunoSEQ multiplex PCR, lists solely in-frame clones and lacks some. The table includes 100,000 to 150,000 clones, over 80% detected once. Input material: PBMCs. Source of these receptors: a man between 18 and 29 years old in good health and CMV-seropositive.

The chain uses TRBV2 and TRBJ2-5; D gene unclear. The CDR3 sequence is 13 residues long. CDR1 is SNHLY, CDR2 FYNNEI, per germline. Trimming pared 4 bases from V and 4 bases from J, leaving 10 bases between. The CDR3 sequence is CASSAESLETQYF. The CDR3, as DNA: TGTGCCAGCAGTGCGGAGTCGCTAGAGACCCAGTACTTC.

This chain connects TRBV6-5 to TRBJ1-2, with a possible D match to TRBD1 (6 bases). CDR1 is MNHEY and CDR2 is SVGAGI in the germline V gene. V was clipped by 4 bases and J by 7 bases, with 13 bases between them. This CDR3 has 13 amino acids. The CDR3 protein is CASSSTPDSGYTF. DNA for the CDR3: TGTGCCAGCAGTTCCACCCCGGACAGTGGCTACACCTTC.

This clone was seen only once. The genes are TRBV4-2 and TRBJ2-3; 8 bases align to TRBD2. CDR3 length: 18 amino acids. From germline, CDR1 is LGHNA and CDR2 YNFKEQ. With V trimmed by 2 bases and J by 3 bases, 13 bases remained unmatched. CDR3 residues: CASSQSFIYGGETDTQYF. As DNA, the CDR3 is TGTGCCAGCAGCCAAAGCTTTATTTACGGGGGGGAAACAGATACGCAGTATTTT.

The chain employs TRBV7-7 and TRBJ2-7, with D tentatively TRBD2 (6 bases). V was shortened by 1 base and J by 2 bases, with 9 bases between the two germline ends. From germline, CDR1 is SSHAT and CDR2 FNYEAQ (reference sequence). This CDR3 is built from 14 residues. The CDR3 nucleotides read TGTGCCAGCAGCTTAGGTGGGGAGGCCTACGAGCAGTACTTC. Translation gives CASSLGGEAYEQYF. Complete variable domain (other parts from reference TRBV7-7 and TRBJ2-7): GAGVSQSPRYKVTKRGQDVTLRCDPISSHATLYWYQQALGQGPEFLTYFNYEAQPDKSGLPSDRFSAERPEGSISTLTIQRTEQRDSAMYRCASSLGGEAYEQYFGPGTRLTVT.

This chain uses TRBV7-9 with TRBJ1-6; unclear D gene. The CDR3 extends over 15 amino acids. The germline V gene encodes CDR1 SEHNR and CDR2 FQNEAQ (reference sequence). Trimming pared 5 bases from V and 0 bases from J, leaving 8 bases between. The CDR3 bases are TGTGCCAGCAGCCGAGCAAGCTCCTATAATTCACCCCTCCACTTT. This codes for CASSRASSYNSPLHF.

CDR3 nucleotide sequence: TGTGCCAGCTCACCAAAGGGGCCAGGGGATTCCGATGTTAATGAAAAACTGTTTTTT. It encodes CASSPKGPGDSDVNEKLFF. The chain combines TRBV18 with TRBJ1-4; D perhaps matches TRBD1 (6 bases). Trimming removed 2 bases at V and 4 bases at J, with 23 bases between. This CDR3 spans 19 amino acids. The germline V gene has CDR1 KGHSH and CDR2 LQKENI. The full variable domain, completed using reference TRBV18 and TRBJ1-4, is NAGVMQNPRHLVRRRGQEARLRCSPMKGHSHVYWYRQLPEEGLKFMVYLQKENIIDESGMPKERFSAEFPKEGPSILRIQQVVRGDSAAYFCASSPKGPGDSDVNEKLFFGSGTQLSVL.

The V call is TRBV7-6, the J call TRBJ1-2, with 8 bases identical to TRBD1. The CDR3 runs 15 residues. The V gene's germline CDR1 is SGHVS and CDR2 FNYEAQ. With V trimmed by 5 bases and J by 5 bases, 10 bases remained unmatched. The CDR3 nucleotides are TGTGCCAGCAGCCCAGGACAGGGCCCAGGGTATGGCTACACCTTC. Its protein product is CASSPGQGPGYGYTF.

CDR3 in amino acids: CASRLAGSGYEQYF. CDR3 bases: TGTGCCAGCAGACTAGCGGGGTCAGGTTACGAGCAGTACTTC. The rearrangement links TRBV6-5 to TRBJ2-7, with 10 nucleotides matching TRBD2. Germline-derived CDR1 and CDR2 are MNHEY and SVGAGI. The CDR3 covers 14 residues. The J segment lost 4 bases and the V segment lost 6 bases, leaving 6 bases of the junction unmatched.

The gene calls are TRBV6-5 and TRBJ1-2, with 7 nucleotides matching TRBD1. Germline CDR1 is MNHEY and CDR2 is SVGAGI. The CDR3 extends over 14 amino acids. The V and J ends lost 5 bases and 0 bases, in that order; junction bases with no gene match: 3. The CDR3 nucleotides are TGTGCCAGCAGTGTCGACAGGGCTAACTATGGCTACACCTTC. Translated, it gives CASSVDRANYGYTF.

The chain uses TRBV19 and TRBJ1-2; TRBD1 is a possible D gene (6 bases). V was trimmed by 6 bases and J by 2 bases, leaving 16 bases between them. Germline V CDR1 and CDR2: LNHDA, SQIVND (reference sequence). The CDR3 runs 15 residues. CDR3 residues: CASSRGLTTNYGYTF. CDR3 DNA: TGTGCCAGTAGCAGGGGCCTTACGACCAACTATGGCTACACCTTC.

V gene TRBV30 combines with J gene TRBJ2-3; TRBD2 matches at 8 bases. There are 17 residues in the CDR3. From germline, CDR1 is GTSNPN and CDR2 SVGIG (reference sequence). V dropped 2 bases and J dropped 1; count of bases not matched to a gene: 11. The CDR3 reads CAWSTGGGPGGTDTQYF. The CDR3 DNA sequence: TGTGCCTGGAGTACCGGGGGGGGTCCCGGAGGCACAGATACGCAGTATTTT.

This chain connects TRBV29-1 to TRBJ1-1; D possibly corresponds to TRBD1 (5 bases). The CDR3 totals 11 residues. The V end lost 6 bases, the J end lost 1 base, and 6 bases lay between the germline ends. Germline V lookup: CDR1 SQVTM, CDR2 ANQGSEA. CDR3: CSVQGNTEAFF. CDR3 DNA: TGCAGCGTCCAGGGGAACACTGAAGCTTTCTTT.

This clone was detected a few times. The chain couples TRBV19 to TRBJ2-5; the D is unclear. V lost 3 bases and J lost 0, with 8 bases in between. This CDR3 is 14 amino acids long. Germline-derived CDR1 and CDR2 are LNHDA and SQIVND (reference sequence). CDR3 loop: CASSIPGYQETQYF. CDR3 in DNA: TGTGCCAGTAGTATCCCCGGGTACCAAGAGACCCAGTACTTC. The complete variable domain, with remaining parts taken from reference TRBV19 and TRBJ2-5, reads DGGITQSPKYLFRKEGQNVTLSCEQNLNHDAMYWYRQDPGQGLRLIYYSQIVNDFQKGDIAEGYSVSREKKESFPLTVTSAQKNPTAFYLCASSIPGYQETQYFGPGTRLLVL.

The gene calls are TRBV14 and TRBJ1-2, with TRBD1 identical over 7 bases. Germline assignment: CDR1 SGHDN and CDR2 FVKESK. Trimming took 4 bases from V and 4 from J; bases not matched to a gene: 12. The CDR3 has 16 amino acids. The CDR3 DNA is TGTGCCAGCAGCCGAGCAGGGACAGCGAACGGCTATGGCTACACCTTC. It codes for CASSRAGTANGYGYTF.

V is TRBV9 and J is TRBJ2-1; 12 positions agree with TRBD2. The V and J ends lost 0 bases and 7 bases, in that order; junction bases with no gene match: 5. Per germline, CDR1 SGDLS and CDR2 YYNGEE. The CDR3 loop spans 16 amino acids. CDR3 region: CASSVGASGGGNEQFF. CDR3 DNA sequence: TGTGCCAGCAGCGTAGGAGCTAGCGGGGGGGGGAATGAGCAGTTCTTC.

The rearrangement uses TRBV6-5 and TRBJ1-2; D unclear. This CDR3 region has 16 residues. V was cut by 0 bases and J by 7 bases, with 18 bases left in between. Germline V gene data show CDR1 as MNHEY and CDR2 as SVGAGI. The CDR3 DNA follows: TGTGCCAGCAGTTACTCCGTGGCTGGGAGGGCCGCTGGCTACACCTTC. It encodes CASSYSVAGRAAGYTF.

V usage is TRBV29-1 and J usage is TRBJ1-1; 8 bases align to TRBD1. The CDR3 totals 14 residues. Germline values: CDR1 SQVTM, CDR2 ANQGSEA. The V and J ends lost 4 bases and 4 bases, in that order; junction bases with no gene match: 8. The CDR3 bases are TGCAGCGTTGGAGAGACAGGGGCGGGCACTGAAGCTTTCTTT. Translated: CSVGETGAGTEAFF.

V and J are TRBV15 and TRBJ2-5; possibly TRBD2 for D (6 bases). The CDR3 totals 15 residues. V lost 7 bases and J lost 1, with 16 bases in between. CDR1 and CDR2 (germline): LNHNV, YYDKDF (reference sequence). For the CDR3, the DNA is TGTGCCACCAAGCTTCAGCCCGGGGGCCAAGAGACCCAGTACTTC. As protein: CATKLQPGGQETQYF.

The genes are TRBV11-3 and TRBJ2-3; TRBD2 aligns across 7 bases. V dropped 3 bases and J dropped 2; count of bases not matched to a gene: 2. This CDR3 comprises 14 residues. Looked up from germline, CDR1 is SGHNT and CDR2 is YENEEA. The DNA of the CDR3 is TGTGCCAGCAGCTTTCGGGACTACACAGATACGCAGTATTTT. Encoded protein: CASSFRDYTDTQYF.

This clone was detected only a few times. The chain employs TRBV19 and TRBJ2-3; D is uncertain. Germline V gives CDR1 LNHDA, CDR2 SQIVND (reference sequence). CDR3 length: 12 amino acids. V lost 5 bases to trimming and J lost 6 bases, with 9 bases between them. CDR3 sequence reads: CASSVLDDTQYF. The CDR3, as DNA: TGTGCCAGTAGTGTCCTAGATGATACGCAGTATTTT.

This rearrangement joins TRBV6-5 to TRBJ1-2; D uncertain. This CDR3 has 11 amino acids. V gave up 6 bases and J gave up 8 bases, with 10 bases separating them. From germline, CDR1 is MNHEY and CDR2 SVGAGI. The CDR3 DNA is TGTGCCAGCAGCCCTGGGCAAGGCTACACCTTC. It specifies CASSPGQGYTF.

This chain links TRBV13 with TRBJ2-5; 7 bases are a match to TRBD1. Germline CDR1 reads PRHDT; CDR2 reads FYEKMQ (reference sequence). The junction had 5 bases not matched to a gene; V was cut back by 4 bases and J by 3 bases. This CDR3 has 14 residues. CDR3 amino acids: CASSSRDSEETQYF. The DNA of the CDR3 is TGTGCCAGCAGCTCCCGGGACAGTGAAGAGACCCAGTACTTC. Full variable domain (remainder filled in from reference TRBV13 and TRBJ2-5): AAGVIQSPRHLIKEKRETATLKCYPIPRHDTVYWYQQGPGQDPQFLISFYEKMQSDKGSIPDRFSAQQFSDYHSELNMSSLELGDSALYFCASSSRDSEETQYFGPGTRLLVL.

The CDR3 here is CASSEAGIMNTEAFF. DNA of the CDR3: TGTGCCAGCAGTGAAGCCGGGATTATGAACACTGAAGCTTTCTTT. J is TRBJ1-1 and V is TRBV6-1; D unclear. Per the germline V gene, CDR1 is MNHNS and CDR2 is SASEGT. The CDR3 runs to 15 residues. V lost 0 bases, J lost 0 bases, and 8 bases lay in between.

This clone turned up a few times. The V and J genes are TRBV7-2 and TRBJ2-3, with a tentative D call TRBD2 (5 bases). V lost 3 bases to trimming and J lost 5 bases, with 18 bases between them. The CDR3 length is 16 residues. From germline, CDR1 is SGHTA and CDR2 FQGNSA. The CDR3: CASSFVGGPWGDTQYF. CDR3 coding DNA: TGTGCCAGCAGCTTTGTAGGCGGGCCCTGGGGAGATACGCAGTATTTT. Drawing the rest from reference TRBV7-2 and TRBJ2-3, the complete variable domain is GAGVSQSPSNKVTEKGKDVELRCDPISGHTALYWYRQSLGQGLEFLIYFQGNSAPDKSGLPSDRFSAERTGGSVSTLTIQRTQQEDSAVYLCASSFVGGPWGDTQYFGPGTRLTVL.